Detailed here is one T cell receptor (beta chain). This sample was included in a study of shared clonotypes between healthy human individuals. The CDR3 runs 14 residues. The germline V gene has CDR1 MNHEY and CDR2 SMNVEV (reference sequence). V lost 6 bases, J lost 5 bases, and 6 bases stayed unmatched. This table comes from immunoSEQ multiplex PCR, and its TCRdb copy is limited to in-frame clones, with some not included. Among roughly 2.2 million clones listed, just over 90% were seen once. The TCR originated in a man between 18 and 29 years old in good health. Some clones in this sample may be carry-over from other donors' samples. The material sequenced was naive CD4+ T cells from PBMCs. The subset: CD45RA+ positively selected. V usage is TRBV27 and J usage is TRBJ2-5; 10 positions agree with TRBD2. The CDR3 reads CASRSSGRSETQYF. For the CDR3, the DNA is TGTGCCAGCAGGTCTAGCGGGAGATCCGAGACCCAGTACTTC.